This T cell receptor (beta chain) was found in a study of T cells expressing NK-cell markers (dated by TCRdb to the early 2020s). Notes on the research overall: Three sorted T-cell subsets (CD3+CD56+NKG2C+, CD3+CD56+NKG2C- and CD3+CD56-NKG2C+) from seven to nine donors had their TCR beta-chain repertoires profiled. Of the eight sequenced donors, seven were found to be HCMV-seropositive and one was found to be HCMV-seronegative. Randomly selected healthy volunteers, three men and five women, were used as the eight sequenced donors. Libraries were sequenced as 2 x 150 bp reads on Illumina HiSeq 2000/2500, MiSeq or NextSeq.

Study-wide findings and limitations: In a handful of donors, the dominant CD3+CD56+NKG2C+ clonotypes were among the top 10 CD8+ clonotypes and accounted for about 1.0-7.5% of CD8+ T cells. It remained unclear whether the expanded NKG2C-expressing T cell clones were specific for HCMV antigens. Those dominant clonotypes were again the most abundant among CD3+CD56-NKG2C+ cells in a handful of donors, at about 28.3-65%.

Counted from cysteine to phenylalanine, this CDR3 has 15 amino acids. No DNA is given. The germline V gene supplies CDR1 KGHSH and CDR2 LQKENI. As to this clonotype: This receptor's antigen is unknown.

The sequencer listed for this sample is Illumina HiSeq 2000. 5'RACE template switching, by which a universal primer site and unique molecular identifiers were added, was used to make TCR beta cDNA libraries. Priming for cDNA synthesis came from the TCR beta constant segment, and two successive PCR amplification steps followed. As for the authors' bioinformatics: Reads were demultiplexed and grouped by UMI with MIGEC, and clonotypes were assembled and quantified with MiTCR. To remove erroneous sequences, TCR cDNA sequences were retained only when supported by two or more reads. The tcR package was used for downstream repertoire analysis, and clonotypes were matched between fractions using CDR3 nucleotide sequence together with V segment. VDJmatch was used to annotate antigen specificity against VDJdb, with one amino acid substitution in CDR3 allowed. TCRdb reprocessed the reads and provides one entry for every CDR3 protein sequence; no DNA is given. TCRdb assigned the V and J calls; the authors' analysis was not used. Per the sample table, the count is 500,000 to 700,000 distinct CDR3 sequences. The biggest ten clones account for around 4% of the sample.

HCMV-specific IgG was detected in serum with a commercial ELISA kit to determine HCMV serostatus. Ficoll density gradient centrifugation was used to isolate peripheral blood mononuclear cells from blood. Rearrangement joined TRBV18 to TRBJ2-5; TCRdb outputs TRBD1, but without DNA this stays unchecked. The receptor was isolated from a man between 18 and 29 years old in good health. Donor details come from another sample of the same person, matched by shared clones. What was sequenced was blood T cells: a sorted CD56 or NKG2C T cell subset, CD4+ or CD8+ T cells, or bulk PBMC T cells (not recorded which). The CDR3 protein is CASSPREGSGETQYF.